The 12 T cell receptor beta chains listed next were all sequenced from one sample in a study of OX40 agonist ivuxolimab in advanced cancers. Profiling relied on immunoSEQ multiplex PCR, and the TCRdb table lists in-frame clones only, not all of them. This sample carries under 55,000 clones, over 80% of them seen once, and the ten largest clones take about an eighth. The specimen comprised CD4+ or CD8+ T cells sorted from blood, sampled in a trial of the OX40 agonist ivuxolimab. The receptors were sampled from an adult with an advanced solid tumor such as melanoma, head and neck, liver or kidney cancer.

The chain is built from TRBV5-1 and TRBJ2-3, with 10 bases matching TRBD1. V gave up 5 bases and J gave up 0 bases; unmatched junction bases: 3. This CDR3 spans 15 amino acids. Per germline, CDR1 SGHRS and CDR2 YFSETQ. CDR3 DNA: TGCGCCAGCAGTCCGGGACAGGGGAGCACAGATACGCAGTATTTT. Translating gives CASSPGQGSTDTQYF. Using reference TRBV5-1 and TRBJ2-3 for the parts outside the CDR3, the full variable domain is KAGVTQTPRYLIKTRGQQVTLSCSPISGHRSVSWYQQTPGQGLQFLFEYFSETQRNKGNFPGRFSGRQFSNSRSEMNVSTLELGDSALYLCASSPGQGSTDTQYFGPGTRLTVL.

The genes are TRBV18 and TRBJ2-5; a weak D match, TRBD1 (6 bases). This CDR3 is built from 17 residues. The V gene lost 3 bases and the J gene lost 4 bases, with 21 bases spanning the gap. Germline V gives CDR1 KGHSH, CDR2 LQKENI. CDR3 DNA: TGTGCCAGCTCACCCACCTCCGTCTTACAGGGCGTAGAGACCCAGTACTTC. Amino acids: CASSPTSVLQGVETQYF.

The rearrangement joins TRBV28 to TRBJ2-1; no clear D. This CDR3 is built from 11 residues. The V end was cut by 4 bases, the J end by 13 bases, with 11 bases between. In germline, CDR1 is MDHEN, CDR2 SYDVKM. The CDR3 spells CASSSRYGQFF. CDR3 nucleotides: TGTGCCAGCAGTTCCCGGTACGGACAGTTCTTC.

The chain recombines TRBV18 with TRBJ2-1; 13 bases match TRBD2. In germline, CDR1 is KGHSH, CDR2 LQKENI. V trimming: 2 bases; J trimming: 9 bases; junction bases outside the gene matches: 7. CDR3 size: 16 residues. In DNA, the CDR3 is TGTGCCAGCTCACCAGGACTAGCGGGAGATTTCGGTGAGCAGTTCTTC. This sequence encodes CASSPGLAGDFGEQFF.

CDR3: CASSLARAGSGGYTF. The CDR3 region has the DNA TGTGCCAGCAGCTTAGCGCGTGCGGGGAGTGGTGGCTACACCTTC. The chain couples TRBV7-6 to TRBJ1-2, with D unclear. Trimming took 0 bases from V and 7 from J, leaving 15 bases between them. CDR3 size: 15 residues. Germline-derived CDR1 and CDR2 are SGHVS and FNYEAQ.

The chain couples TRBV5-4 to TRBJ2-3; 15 positions agree with TRBD2. Germline assignment: CDR1 SGHNT and CDR2 YYREEE (reference sequence). The J segment lost 0 bases and the V segment lost 4 bases, leaving 6 bases of the junction unmatched. This CDR3 comprises 18 residues. The CDR3 loop reads CASSAGTSGGLSTDTQYF. The CDR3 bases are TGTGCCAGCAGCGCCGGGACTAGCGGGGGGCTAAGCACAGATACGCAGTATTTT.

V and J are TRBV4-2 and TRBJ2-7; TRBD1 agrees at 9 bases. CDR1 and CDR2 from the germline V gene are LGHNA and YNFKEQ. CDR3 size: 14 residues. J gave up 2 bases and V 4 bases, and 3 bases lay outside the gene matches. This CDR3 is CASSPGQGTYEQYF. DNA of the CDR3: TGTGCCAGCAGCCCGGGACAGGGAACCTACGAGCAGTACTTC.

The chain uses TRBV7-3 and TRBJ2-1; 10 bases agree with TRBD2. Trimming took 4 bases from V and 4 from J; bases not matched to a gene: 7. CDR1 and CDR2 from the germline V gene are SGHTA and FQGTGA. This CDR3 has 16 residues. CDR3 DNA: TGTGCCAGCAGCTCCGGGGGAGCGGGAGGGTACAATGAGCAGTTCTTC. This sequence encodes CASSSGGAGGYNEQFF.

The V call is TRBV4-2, the J call TRBJ1-1, with TRBD1 matching 7 bases. Germline V CDR1 and CDR2: LGHNA, YNFKEQ. This CDR3 has 15 residues. Germline trimming cut 2 bases from V and 3 bases from J; bases unmatched to any gene: 6. CDR3 bases: TGTGCCAGCAGCCAAAGACAGGGATCCGACACTGAAGCTTTCTTT. Amino acids: CASSQRQGSDTEAFF.

V is TRBV5-1 and J is TRBJ1-6; unclear D gene. The CDR3 consists of 14 residues. Germline loops: CDR1 SGHRS, CDR2 YFSETQ. V was pared by 4 bases and J by 7 bases, with 12 bases between. The CDR3 bases are TGCGCCAGCAGCCGAATCACGGGCAATTCACCCCTCCACTTT. It is translated as CASSRITGNSPLHF.

The J gene is TRBJ1-4, the V gene TRBV11-2, with 9 bases identical to TRBD1. V shed 1 base and J 9 bases; nucleotides not matched to a gene: 6. Per germline, CDR1 SGHAT and CDR2 FQNNGV. The CDR3 loop spans 15 amino acids. The DNA for the CDR3 is TGTGCCAGCAGCTTAGTGACAGGGGGAGTGAAAAAACTGTTTTTT. This codes for CASSLVTGGVKKLFF.

This clone appeared a single time. The chain uses TRBV4-3 and TRBJ2-7; 7 positions agree with TRBD2. The CDR3 has 17 residues. J was trimmed by 0 bases and V by 0 bases; bases with no gene match: 8. Germline-derived CDR1 and CDR2 are LGHNA and YSLEER. The CDR3 DNA follows: TGCGCCAGCAGCCAAGATAGAGCGGGACTCAACTCCTACGAGCAGTACTTC. Protein product: CASSQDRAGLNSYEQYF.